This record concerns one T cell receptor (beta chain) sequence. Its specificity is unknown. The V and J ends lost 6 bases and 3 bases, in that order; junction bases with no gene match: 7. The length of the CDR3 is 14 residues. This entry belongs to a study of T cells in Graves' hyperthyroidism and ophthalmopathy. Study observations and caveats: Blood samples included most of the expanded thyroid clonotypes exceeding 0.001.

Regions amplified from RNA transcripts were the TCR beta CDR3 regions. Initially, a first-round RT-PCR of the TCR CDR3 employed the HTBI primer set. TCRdb called the multiplex PCR reads again in MiXCR, with one record for every CDR3 protein. Of around 660,000 distinct CDR3 sequences in the sample, roughly 46% were seen once. The TCR comes from an adult man with Graves' disease, either hyperthyroidism or ophthalmopathy (not recorded which). The chain recombines TRBV12-3 or TRBV12-4 with TRBJ2-7; 8 positions match TRBD1. Sequenced material: peripheral blood or thyroid tissue (not recorded which). The CDR3 nucleotides read TGTGCCAGCAGCAAATTCGGACAGGGCTACGAGCAGTACTTC. It translates to CASSKFGQGYEQYF.